This T cell receptor beta chain emerged from a study of shared clonotypes between healthy human individuals. Study conclusions and caveats: Relative to their counterparts shared across all four donors, non-shared clonotypes exhibited diminished generation probabilities.

This CDR3 region has 12 residues. CDR1 and CDR2 from the germline V gene are GTSNPN and SVGIG (reference sequence). Deep level was the assay's run setting. Sequencing used immunoSEQ multiplex PCR; TCRdb keeps in-frame clones, though not all of them. The data show approximately 2.5 million clones, more than 80% seen once. About this clone itself: Its antigen is undetermined.

This clonotype was obtained from a man aged 18 to 30 in good health. The sequenced sample consisted of naive CD4+ T cells sorted from blood. Subset described: CD45RA+ positively selected. V and J are TRBV30 and TRBJ2-5; D remains ambiguous. The DNA matches TRBJ2-7 better at its end, which makes the J call doubtful. The DNA of the CDR3 is TGTGCCTGGAGTGTTTCGTACTACGAGCAGTACTTC. It specifies CAWSVSYYEQYF.